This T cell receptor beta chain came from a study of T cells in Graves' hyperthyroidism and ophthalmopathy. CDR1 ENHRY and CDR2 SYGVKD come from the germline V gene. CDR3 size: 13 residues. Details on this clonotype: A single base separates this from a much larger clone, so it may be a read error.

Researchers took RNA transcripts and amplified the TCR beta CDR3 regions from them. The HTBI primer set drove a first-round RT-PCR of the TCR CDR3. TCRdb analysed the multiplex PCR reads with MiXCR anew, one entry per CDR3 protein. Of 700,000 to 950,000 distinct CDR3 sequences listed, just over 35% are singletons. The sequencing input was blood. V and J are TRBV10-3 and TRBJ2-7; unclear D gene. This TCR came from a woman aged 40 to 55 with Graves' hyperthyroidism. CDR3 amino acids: CVISLDASYEQYF. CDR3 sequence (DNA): TGTGTCATCAGCCTGGACGCCTCCTACGAGCAGTACTTC.